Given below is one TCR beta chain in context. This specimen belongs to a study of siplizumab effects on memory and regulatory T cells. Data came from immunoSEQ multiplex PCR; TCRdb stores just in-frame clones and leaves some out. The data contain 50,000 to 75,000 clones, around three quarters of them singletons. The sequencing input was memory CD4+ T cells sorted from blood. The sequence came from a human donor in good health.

The CDR3 reads CASSPAGTAVGEQYF. CDR3 DNA sequence: TGTGCCAGCAGCCCGGCCGGGACAGCAGTAGGGGAGCAGTACTTC. The chain carries TRBV7-2 and TRBJ2-7; 7 nucleotides agree with TRBD1. CDR3 length: 15 residues. Germline loops: CDR1 SGHTA, CDR2 FQGNSA. The junction had 14 bases not matched to a gene; V was cut back by 5 bases and J by 7 bases.